The 11 T cell receptor beta chains below all came from one sample that was sequenced in a study of T-cell memory formation after mild COVID-19. From the 5' RACE reads, TCRdb called clonotypes with MiXCR, one entry per CDR3 protein. This table holds around 320,000 distinct CDR3 sequences, approximately 27% found once. Sequenced material: PBMCs or a T cell subset sorted from them (not recorded which). These receptors all come from an adult woman who had mild COVID-19 (a few samples of this study predate the infection). Cell type and time point are not known.

The rearrangement uses TRBV25-1 and TRBJ1-2; possibly TRBD1 for D (5 bases). V was cut by 5 bases and J by 1 base, with 23 bases left in between. CDR1 is MGHDK, CDR2 SYGVNS, per germline. This CDR3 spans 18 amino acids. In nucleotides, the CDR3 is TGTGCCAGCAGTCCTCATCCTCCAAAACGCAGGGATAACTATGGCTACACCTTC. Amino acids: CASSPHPPKRRDNYGYTF.

The chain combines TRBV6-5 with TRBJ2-3; TRBD2 aligns across 7 bases. The CDR3 consists of 13 residues. The germline CDR1 and CDR2 sequences are MNHEY and SVGAGI. The V gene end was trimmed by 2 bases and the J gene end by 8 bases; junction bases not matched to a gene: 4. The CDR3 spells CASSYDGEGTQYF. The CDR3 region has the DNA TGTGCCAGCAGTTACGACGGGGAGGGTACGCAGTATTTT.

This clonotype was recorded a few times. The chain recombines TRBV10-3 with TRBJ2-7, with 7 bases lining up with TRBD1. The CDR3 has 15 amino acids. V trimming: 2 bases; J trimming: 5 bases; junction bases outside the gene matches: 9. Germline values: CDR1 ENHRY, CDR2 SYGVKD. CDR3 DNA sequence: TGTGCCATCAGTGAGGCCTACGGACAGGCAGACGAGCAGTACTTC. This translates into CAISEAYGQADEQYF.

The chain employs TRBV12-3 or TRBV12-4 and TRBJ1-1; D unresolved. Deletions cut 6 bases from V and 2 bases from J, with 16 bases between. This CDR3 has 15 residues. The CDR3 reads CASSPAGRINTEAFF. The CDR3 nucleotides are TGTGCCAGCAGCCCGGCCGGCAGGATAAACACTGAAGCTTTCTTT.

The V and J genes are TRBV29-1 and TRBJ1-4; no definite D call. Germline V gene data show CDR1 as SQVTM and CDR2 as ANQGSEA. V dropped 4 bases and J dropped 6 bases, with 24 bases sitting between them. The CDR3 runs 17 residues. The CDR3 spells CSVVKRDTTSEYEKLFF. The CDR3 bases are TGCAGCGTTGTTAAACGGGATACTACCTCGGAGTATGAAAAACTGTTTTTT.

The V gene is TRBV5-1, the J gene TRBJ2-5, with 9 bases aligning to TRBD2. V shed 4 bases and J 4 bases; nucleotides not matched to a gene: 5. This CDR3 spans 14 amino acids. The germline gives CDR1 SGHRS, CDR2 YFSETQ. The CDR3 here is CASSPTSGGETQYF. The CDR3 coding sequence is TGCGCCAGCAGCCCGACTAGCGGAGGAGAGACCCAGTACTTC.

The chain employs TRBV6-5 and TRBJ2-3, with 10 bases aligning to TRBD1. CDR3 length equals 14 residues. Germline-derived CDR1 and CDR2 are MNHEY and SVGAGI. V dropped 6 bases and J dropped 5; count of bases not matched to a gene: 5. The CDR3 nucleotides read TGTGCCAGCAGGAGGACAGGGGGGGTAGATACGCAGTATTTT. This encodes CASRRTGGVDTQYF.

This clonotype turned up a few times. This sequence joins TRBV12-3 or TRBV12-4 and TRBJ2-2; tentatively, D is TRBD1 (5 bases). The CDR3 covers 14 residues. Trimming removed 8 bases at V and 6 bases at J, with 16 bases between. The CDR3 region has the DNA TGTGCCAGCCTGGTAGACAGTAGGCCCGGGGAGCTGTTTTTT. This sequence encodes CASLVDSRPGELFF.

The chain couples TRBV4-1 to TRBJ2-3; either TRBD1 or TRBD2 may fit D (6 bases each). V was shortened by 4 bases and J by 2 bases, with 13 bases between the two germline ends. This CDR3 contains 15 residues. From germline, CDR1 is MGHRA and CDR2 YSYEKL. The CDR3: CASSLYGGFTDTQYF. CDR3 nucleotides: TGCGCCAGCAGCCTTTACGGGGGCTTCACAGATACGCAGTATTTT.

This clonotype has more than one count but fewer than ten. This chain joins TRBV19 and TRBJ2-7; possible D gene TRBD2, 6 bases. Between the trimmed V and J ends, which lost 1 base and 3 bases, there was a span of 10 bases. Germline assignment: CDR1 LNHDA and CDR2 SQIVND (reference sequence). CDR3 size: 14 residues. The CDR3 DNA sequence: TGTGCCAGTAGTATAGCGGGAGACGACTACGAGCAGTACTTC. The encoded protein is CASSIAGDDYEQYF.

This clonotype has just a few counts. CDR3 DNA sequence: TGCGCCAGCAGCTACGGGACAGGGGGCTTCTACGAGCAGTACTTC. Protein product: CASSYGTGGFYEQYF. V usage is TRBV4-1 and J usage is TRBJ2-7, with TRBD1 identical over 12 bases. CDR1 MGHRA and CDR2 YSYEKL come from the germline V gene. V lost 5 bases to trimming and J lost 3 bases; unmatched junction nucleotides: 5. This CDR3 has 15 residues.